Described below is a single TCR beta chain sequence and its context. The ends were cut back, 1 base at V and 0 bases at J, with 11 bases in the middle. CDR3 length: 16 amino acids. Germline CDR1 reads LGHNA; CDR2 reads YSLEER. This specimen comes from a study of blood T cell repertoires in COVID-19. TCRdb's copy holds only in-frame clones and misses some; the assay was immunoSEQ multiplex PCR. Among under 250,000 clones listed, approximately 90% were seen once. While infection was still active, Seattle patients were enrolled and then followed longitudinally. This sequence was found in a man in his forties or fifties with COVID-19, enrolled during active disease. The source material was peripheral blood. The chain has TRBV4-3 and TRBJ2-3, with a weak D call TRBD1 (6 bases). In DNA form, the CDR3 reads TGCGCCAGCAGCCAAGCCACAGGGTTTAGCACAGATACGCAGTATTTT. Its translation is CASSQATGFSTDTQYF.